This T cell receptor beta chain was documented in a study of cytomegalovirus exposure and HLA in healthy donors. Points from the study as a whole: The study flagged about 160 TCR beta chains as cytomegalovirus-associated.

PCR was performed using 60 Vbeta and 13 Jbeta primers. Data came from immunoSEQ multiplex PCR; TCRdb stores just in-frame clones and leaves some out. The sample carries around 190,000 clones, 82% recorded once. Concerning this clone itself: Its antigen is unidentified.

Sequencing used PBMCs. The source is a woman in her forties or fifties in good health and CMV-seronegative.

The CDR3 spells CAIRSGSGNTGELFF. The CDR3 DNA sequence: TGTGCCATCAGAAGCGGGAGTGGAAACACCGGGGAGCTGTTTTTT. The J gene is TRBJ2-2, the V gene TRBV10-3, with 8 positions matching TRBD2. The CDR3 contains 15 residues. V trimming: 6 bases; J trimming: 2 bases; junction bases outside the gene matches: 5. Germline values: CDR1 ENHRY, CDR2 SYGVKD.